These 15 T cell receptor beta chains came from one sample sequenced in a study of cytomegalovirus exposure and HLA in healthy donors. Both 60 Vbeta primers and 13 Jbeta primers went into the PCR. Generated by immunoSEQ multiplex PCR, the TCRdb table keeps only in-frame clones and is missing some. The sample carries some 130,000 clones, 65% to 90% recorded once. The source material was PBMCs. The source is a male donor in good health and CMV-seropositive.

J is TRBJ1-2 and V is TRBV30; a weak D match, TRBD1 (5 bases). The ends were cut back, 4 bases at V and 2 bases at J, with 8 bases in the middle. The CDR3 totals 12 residues. Germline V gives CDR1 GTSNPN, CDR2 SVGIG (reference sequence). CDR3 in DNA: TGTGCCTGGACAACAGGAAACTATGGCTACACCTTC. The encoded protein is CAWTTGNYGYTF.

The chain carries TRBV5-4 and TRBJ2-1, with 10 bases fitting TRBD2. Per germline, CDR1 SGHNT and CDR2 YYREEE (reference sequence). V dropped 4 bases and J dropped 1; count of bases not matched to a gene: 5. The CDR3 has 16 amino acids. In nucleotides, the CDR3 is TGTGCCAGCAGCATAGGACTAGCGGCTTCCTACAATGAGCAGTTCTTC. It translates to CASSIGLAASYNEQFF.

The CDR3 reads CASHRSGRRNNEQFF. CDR3 nucleotide sequence: TGTGCCAGCCATCGTAGCGGGAGAAGGAACAATGAGCAGTTCTTC. This sequence joins TRBV28 and TRBJ2-1; 9 bases line up with TRBD2. Germline V gene lookup returns CDR1 MDHEN and CDR2 SYDVKM. There are 15 residues in the CDR3. V lost 8 bases, J lost 5 bases, and 10 bases stayed unmatched.

The chain has TRBV7-6 and TRBJ2-2; 7 nucleotides agree with TRBD1. CDR1 is SGHVS, CDR2 FNYEAQ, per germline. V gave up 4 bases and J gave up 4 bases; unmatched junction bases: 6. This CDR3 is 15 amino acids long. The DNA of the CDR3 is TGTGCCAGCAGCTCGACAGGGTTGGCCACCGGGGAGCTGTTTTTT. Its protein product is CASSSTGLATGELFF.

The V and J genes are TRBV19 and TRBJ1-1; 9 bases align to TRBD1. Germline V gene sequence: CDR1 LNHDA, CDR2 SQIVND (reference sequence). J gave up 5 bases and V 6 bases, and 10 bases lay outside the gene matches. This CDR3 spans 15 amino acids. CDR3: CASRGRGTGQTEAFF. CDR3 bases: TGTGCCAGTAGGGGACGGGGGACAGGGCAGACTGAAGCTTTCTTT.

V usage is TRBV11-2 and J usage is TRBJ1-1; D is ambiguous. V lost 1 base to trimming and J lost 5 bases, with 2 bases between them. Germline assignment: CDR1 SGHAT and CDR2 FQNNGV. The CDR3 runs to 11 residues. CDR3 amino acids: CASSLATEAFF. Here the CDR3 DNA reads TGTGCCAGCAGCTTAGCTACTGAAGCTTTCTTT. Looking up the rest from reference TRBV11-2 and TRBJ1-1 gives the full variable domain: EAGVAQSPRYKIIEKRQSVAFWCNPISGHATLYWYQQILGQGPKLLIQFQNNGVVDDSQLPKDRFSAERLKGVDSTLKIQPAKLEDSAVYLCASSLATEAFFGQGTRLTVV.

The rearrangement uses TRBV5-5 and TRBJ1-3; the D is unclear. The V end was cut by 0 bases, the J end by 0 bases, with 16 bases between. Looked up from germline, CDR1 is SGHKS and CDR2 is YYEKEE (reference sequence). The length of the CDR3 is 18 residues. DNA of the CDR3: TGTGCCAGCAGCTTGGAAGCCAGGCCCGTTAACTCTGGAAACACCATATATTTT. This encodes CASSLEARPVNSGNTIYF.

This chain joins TRBV6-6 and TRBJ2-7; TRBD2 agrees at 8 bases. Unmatched junction bases numbered 3, after V lost 5 bases and J lost 3 bases. In germline, CDR1 is MNHNY, CDR2 SVGAGI (reference sequence). This CDR3 has 13 amino acids. Here the CDR3 DNA reads TGTGCCAGCAGTCCCGGGGGGGGCTACGAGCAGTACTTC. Its translation: CASSPGGGYEQYF.

This clone was seen a few times. The rearrangement links TRBV5-5 to TRBJ2-5; possible D gene TRBD2, 5 bases. The V end was cut by 0 bases, the J end by 13 bases, with 19 bases between. The germline V gene encodes CDR1 SGHKS and CDR2 YYEKEE (reference sequence). This CDR3 region has 14 residues. CDR3 protein: CASSLAWTGIVPYF. The CDR3 coding sequence is TGTGCCAGCAGCTTGGCCTGGACGGGAATCGTGCCGTACTTC.

This clone was seen a handful of times. The chain is built from TRBV29-1 and TRBJ2-1, with 14 bases matching TRBD2. With 1 base clipped from V and 2 bases from J, the junction kept 4 bases outside the gene matches. CDR3 size: 17 residues. Germline CDR1 is SQVTM and CDR2 is ANQGSEA. This chain's CDR3 is CSVEGGLAGVTYNEQFF. CDR3 sequence (DNA): TGCAGCGTTGAAGGGGGACTAGCGGGAGTGACCTACAATGAGCAGTTCTTC.

The chain joins TRBV11-3 to TRBJ2-5; perhaps TRBD2 as D (6 bases). V was pared by 2 bases and J by 5 bases, with 15 bases between. The CDR3 sequence is 15 residues long. The germline V gene encodes CDR1 SGHNT and CDR2 YENEEA. This CDR3 is CASSLSGARGETQYF. For the CDR3, the DNA is TGTGCCAGCAGCTTATCCGGTGCTCGGGGGGAGACCCAGTACTTC.

The chain recombines TRBV30 with TRBJ2-6, with D maybe TRBD2 (5 bases). Trimming pared 1 base from V and 4 bases from J, leaving 8 bases between. CDR1 is GTSNPN, CDR2 SVGIG, per germline (reference sequence). CDR3 length: 14 amino acids. CDR3 in amino acids: CAWSDGVGANVLTF. CDR3 in DNA: TGTGCCTGGAGTGACGGGGTCGGGGCCAACGTCCTGACTTTC.

This sequence joins TRBV5-1 and TRBJ2-5; a possible D gene is TRBD2 (6 bases). V lost 0 bases and J lost 7, with 19 bases in between. From germline, CDR1 is SGHRS and CDR2 YFSETQ. The CDR3 covers 16 residues. The CDR3 protein is CASSLVASVPMVTQYF. CDR3 coding DNA: TGCGCCAGCAGCTTGGTGGCTAGCGTCCCGATGGTGACCCAGTACTTC.

The chain couples TRBV27 to TRBJ2-3; the D is unclear. The V gene's germline CDR1 is MNHEY and CDR2 SMNVEV (reference sequence). Trimming cost V 5 bases and J 4 bases, with 10 bases left between them. CDR3 length: 13 residues. DNA for the CDR3: TGTGCCAGCAGTCCGCCTAGACCAGATACGCAGTATTTT. It encodes CASSPPRPDTQYF.

This sequence joins TRBV5-4 and TRBJ2-7; 9 nucleotides agree with TRBD1. Germline CDR1 reads SGHNT; CDR2 reads YYREEE (reference sequence). V gave up 2 bases and J gave up 4 bases; unmatched junction bases: 10. The CDR3 runs to 16 residues. CDR3 sequence reads: CASSFGDREYSYEQYF. For the CDR3, the DNA is TGTGCCAGCAGCTTCGGGGACAGGGAGTATTCGTACGAGCAGTACTTC.